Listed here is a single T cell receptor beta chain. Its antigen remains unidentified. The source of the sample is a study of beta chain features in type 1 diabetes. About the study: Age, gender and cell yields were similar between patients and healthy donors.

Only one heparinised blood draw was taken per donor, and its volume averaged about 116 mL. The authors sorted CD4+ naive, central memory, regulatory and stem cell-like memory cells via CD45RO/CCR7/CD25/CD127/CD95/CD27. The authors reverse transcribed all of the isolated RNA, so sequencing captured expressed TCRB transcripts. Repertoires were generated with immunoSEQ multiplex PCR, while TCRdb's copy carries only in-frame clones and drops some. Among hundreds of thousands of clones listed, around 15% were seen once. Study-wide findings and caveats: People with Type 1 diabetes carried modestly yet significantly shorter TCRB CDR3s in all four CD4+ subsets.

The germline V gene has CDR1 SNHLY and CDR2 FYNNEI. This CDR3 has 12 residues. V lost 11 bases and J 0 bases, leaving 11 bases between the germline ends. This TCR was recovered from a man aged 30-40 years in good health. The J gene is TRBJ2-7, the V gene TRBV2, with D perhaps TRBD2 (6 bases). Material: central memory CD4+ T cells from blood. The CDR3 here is CAGGMTSYEQYF. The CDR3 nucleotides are TGTGCCGGGGGGATGACCTCCTACGAGCAGTACTTC.